A single T cell receptor (beta chain) is shown here with its context. Generated by immunoSEQ multiplex PCR, the TCRdb table keeps only in-frame clones and is missing some. The sample lists 55,000 to 65,000 clones, roughly four fifths occurring once. V dropped 3 bases and J dropped 7; count of bases not matched to a gene: 11. The germline CDR1 and CDR2 sequences are SGHKS and YYEKEE (reference sequence). The CDR3 loop spans 15 amino acids. This specimen belongs to a study of blood T cell repertoires in COVID-19. The Seattle patients, enrolled during active infection, were followed longitudinally. This receptor was identified in a man aged 55 to 69 with COVID-19, enrolled during active disease. The sequenced sample was peripheral blood. The chain joins TRBV5-5 to TRBJ1-2, with TRBD1 identical over 8 bases. CDR3 sequence reads: CASSSPVTGVGGYTF. CDR3 DNA: TGTGCCAGCAGCTCCCCCGTGACAGGGGTAGGTGGCTACACCTTC.